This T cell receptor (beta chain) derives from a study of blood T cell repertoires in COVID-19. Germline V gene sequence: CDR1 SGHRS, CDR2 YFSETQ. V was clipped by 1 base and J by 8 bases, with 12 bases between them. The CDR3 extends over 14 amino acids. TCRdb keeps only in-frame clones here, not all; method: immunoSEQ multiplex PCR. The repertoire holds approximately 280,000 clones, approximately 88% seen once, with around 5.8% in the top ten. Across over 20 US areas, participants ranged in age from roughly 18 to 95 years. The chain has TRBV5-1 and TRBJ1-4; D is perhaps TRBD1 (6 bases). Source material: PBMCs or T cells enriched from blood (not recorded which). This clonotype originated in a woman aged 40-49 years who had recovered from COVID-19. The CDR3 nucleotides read TGCGCCAGCAGCTTGTCGGGGGGGCCGGAAAAACTGTTTTTT. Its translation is CASSLSGGPEKLFF.